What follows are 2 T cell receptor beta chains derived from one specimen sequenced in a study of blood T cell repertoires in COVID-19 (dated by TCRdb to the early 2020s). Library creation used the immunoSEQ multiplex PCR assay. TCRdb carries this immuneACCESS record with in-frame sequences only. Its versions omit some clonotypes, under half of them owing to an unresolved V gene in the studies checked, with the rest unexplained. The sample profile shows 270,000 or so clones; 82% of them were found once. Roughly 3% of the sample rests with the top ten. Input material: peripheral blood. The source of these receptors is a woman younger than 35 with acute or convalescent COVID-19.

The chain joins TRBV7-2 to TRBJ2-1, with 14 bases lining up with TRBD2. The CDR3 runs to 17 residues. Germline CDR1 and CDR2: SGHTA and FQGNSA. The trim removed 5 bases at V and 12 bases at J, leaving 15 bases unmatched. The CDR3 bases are TGTGCCAGCAGCCGTCAGGGACTAGCGGGGGCCGGGAAAGGGCAGTTCTTC. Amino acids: CASSRQGLAGAGKGQFF.

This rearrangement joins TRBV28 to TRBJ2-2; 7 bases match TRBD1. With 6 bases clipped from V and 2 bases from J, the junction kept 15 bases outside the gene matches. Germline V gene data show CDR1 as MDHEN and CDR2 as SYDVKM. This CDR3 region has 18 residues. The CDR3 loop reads CASRNQGLGDRNTGELFF. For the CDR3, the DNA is TGTGCCAGCAGAAACCAAGGGTTGGGGGACAGAAACACCGGGGAGCTGTTTTTT.